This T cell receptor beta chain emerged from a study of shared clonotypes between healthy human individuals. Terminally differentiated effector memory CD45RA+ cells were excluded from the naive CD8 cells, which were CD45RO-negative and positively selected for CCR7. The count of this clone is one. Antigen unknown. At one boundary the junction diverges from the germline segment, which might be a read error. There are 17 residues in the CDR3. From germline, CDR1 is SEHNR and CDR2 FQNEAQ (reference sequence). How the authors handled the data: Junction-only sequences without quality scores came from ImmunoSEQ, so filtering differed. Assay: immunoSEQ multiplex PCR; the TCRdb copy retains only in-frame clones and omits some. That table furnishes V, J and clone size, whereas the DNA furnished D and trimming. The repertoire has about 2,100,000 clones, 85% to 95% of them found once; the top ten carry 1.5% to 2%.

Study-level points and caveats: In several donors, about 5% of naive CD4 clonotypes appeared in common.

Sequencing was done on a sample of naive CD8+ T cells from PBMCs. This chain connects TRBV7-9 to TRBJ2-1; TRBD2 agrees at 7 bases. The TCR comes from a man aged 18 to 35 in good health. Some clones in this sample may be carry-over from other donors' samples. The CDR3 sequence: CASTFPPPRESSNEQFF. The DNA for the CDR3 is TGTGCCAGCACCTTTCCCCCTCCGCGGGAGTCCTCCAATGAGCAGTTCTTC.